This TCR beta chain was sequenced in a study of control samples from healthy donors and cancer patients. The repertoire was sequenced with immunoSEQ multiplex PCR; TCRdb's copy has only in-frame clones and lacks some. The sample lists 85,000 to 100,000 clones, more than 75% occurring once. Unmatched junction bases numbered 11, after V lost 4 bases and J lost 5 bases. CDR3 size: 17 residues. Germline V CDR1 and CDR2: SGHRS, YFSETQ. This chain joins TRBV5-1 and TRBJ2-1, with TRBD2 identical over 11 bases. This receptor was identified in a man between 60 and 75 years old in good health. Sample: blood. The CDR3, as DNA: TGCGCCAGCAGCCTCGGGCTAGCGGGAGGATGGAACAATGAGCAGTTCTTC. It specifies CASSLGLAGGWNNEQFF.